The 14 T cell receptor beta chains reported below all come from one sample, sequenced in a study of cytomegalovirus exposure and HLA in healthy donors. The PCR contained 60 Vbeta and 13 Jbeta primers. Some clones are missing from TCRdb's copy, which holds only in-frame ones; the method was immunoSEQ multiplex PCR. The repertoire holds 90,000 to 130,000 clones, with 76% as singletons. Material for sequencing was PBMCs. Receptors were obtained from a man younger than 45 in good health and CMV-seropositive.

This chain connects TRBV7-2 to TRBJ2-1, with TRBD2 identical over 9 bases. The CDR3 is 16 amino acids. The germline V gene has CDR1 SGHTA and CDR2 FQGNSA. Trimming cost V 2 bases and J 2 bases; bases outside gene matches: 4. The CDR3 spells CASSLQRGAPYNEQFF. The CDR3 region has the DNA TGTGCCAGCAGCTTACAGCGGGGGGCCCCCTACAATGAGCAGTTCTTC. Full variable domain (rest looked up from reference TRBV7-2 and TRBJ2-1): GAGVSQSPSNKVTEKGKDVELRCDPISGHTALYWYRQSLGQGLEFLIYFQGNSAPDKSGLPSDRFSAERTGGSVSTLTIQRTQQEDSAVYLCASSLQRGAPYNEQFFGPGTRLTVL.

This clone was counted once. The chain carries TRBV13 and TRBJ2-1, with 14 bases fitting TRBD2. V lost 4 bases, J lost 7 bases, and 6 bases stayed unmatched. Germline CDR1 reads PRHDT; CDR2 reads FYEKMQ (reference sequence). The CDR3 contains 16 residues. The CDR3 reads CASSSGLAGGVNEQFF. The CDR3 DNA follows: TGTGCCAGCAGCTCCGGACTAGCGGGGGGTGTAAATGAGCAGTTCTTC.

The rearrangement links TRBV7-8 to TRBJ2-5; 14 positions agree with TRBD2. The CDR3 has 18 residues. Germline V gives CDR1 SGHVS, CDR2 FQNEAQ. V lost 7 bases and J lost 2; bases outside the gene matches: 12. CDR3: CASILRLAGGPGQETQYF. CDR3 in DNA: TGTGCCAGCATCCTTCGACTAGCGGGGGGGCCAGGGCAAGAGACCCAGTACTTC.

The rearrangement links TRBV5-1 to TRBJ2-2; 11 nucleotides line up with TRBD2. Germline assignment: CDR1 SGHRS and CDR2 YFSETQ. V dropped 2 bases and J dropped 2; count of bases not matched to a gene: 2. The CDR3 runs to 16 residues. This chain's CDR3 is CASSFSGGANTGELFF. CDR3 in DNA: TGCGCCAGCAGCTTTAGCGGGGGGGCCAACACCGGGGAGCTGTTTTTT.

This clone was seen only a few times. CDR3 residues: CAWSVAVSTDTQYF. Written as DNA, the CDR3 is TGTGCCTGGAGCGTAGCGGTAAGCACAGATACGCAGTATTTT. The rearrangement joins TRBV30 to TRBJ2-3; a weak D match, TRBD2 (6 bases). Deletions cut 3 bases from V and 0 bases from J, with 10 bases between. The germline V gene has CDR1 GTSNPN and CDR2 SVGIG (reference sequence). The CDR3 sequence is 14 residues long.

In DNA, the CDR3 is TGTGCCAGCAGCAGACAGCCGACAGTCTCTGGAAACACCATATATTTT. Protein: CASSRQPTVSGNTIYF. V usage is TRBV7-8 and J usage is TRBJ1-3, with a tentative D call TRBD1 (5 bases). Germline V gene data show CDR1 as SGHVS and CDR2 as FQNEAQ. The CDR3 is 16 residues long. With 5 bases removed from V and 0 bases from J, the gap between germline ends came to 14 bases.

For this clone: Germline and junction disagree at one end, which may indicate a read error. V usage is TRBV14 and J usage is TRBJ2-7; D call uncertain. CDR1 is SGHDN, CDR2 FVKESK, per germline. The CDR3 spans 14 residues. The CDR3, as DNA: TGTGCCAGCAGCCAAGATTTCGGAGCCAGCTCGGTGGACTTC. Protein sequence: CASSQDFGASSVDF.

This clone appeared a few times. This chain connects TRBV2 to TRBJ1-6; 8 bases map to TRBD1. V trimming: 5 bases; J trimming: 6 bases; junction bases outside the gene matches: 12. Germline loops: CDR1 SNHLY, CDR2 FYNNEI. The CDR3 is 17 amino acids. For the CDR3, the DNA is TGTGCCAGCAGTCTTCTCCAATCAGGGGGCGGTAATTCACCCCTCCACTTT. Translating it yields CASSLLQSGGGNSPLHF.

This clone was counted ten times or more. The chain couples TRBV13 to TRBJ2-7, with D perhaps matching TRBD2 (6 bases). The CDR3 length is 14 residues. Trimming took off 6 bases at V and 6 bases at J, with 18 bases between the two ends. Germline lookup yields CDR1 PRHDT and CDR2 FYEKMQ (reference sequence). The CDR3 reads CASRTRGDHGEQYF. The CDR3 nucleotides are TGTGCCAGCAGGACTAGGGGTGACCACGGCGAGCAGTACTTC.

The rearrangement links TRBV2 to TRBJ2-7; D is possibly TRBD1 (5 bases). Germline V CDR1 and CDR2: SNHLY, FYNNEI. The V end was cut by 3 bases, the J end by 2 bases, with 11 bases between. The CDR3 has 14 residues. The CDR3 spells CASSDETATYEQYF. The CDR3 bases are TGTGCCAGCAGTGATGAGACAGCTACCTACGAGCAGTACTTC. The full variable domain, with the rest looked up from reference TRBV2 and TRBJ2-7, is EPEVTQTPSHQVTQMGQEVILRCVPISNHLYFYWYRQILGQKVEFLVSFYNNEISEKSEIFDDQFSVERPDGSNFTLKIRSTKLEDSAMYFCASSDETATYEQYFGPGTRLTVT.

CDR3 DNA: TGCGCCACCTCACCCGGGACAGGGGGCTACGAGCAGTACTTC. This gives the protein CATSPGTGGYEQYF. The chain uses TRBV5-1 and TRBJ2-7, with 11 bases lining up with TRBD1. The J segment lost 3 bases and the V segment lost 9 bases, leaving 8 bases of the junction unmatched. The CDR3 is 14 amino acids. Germline CDR1 and CDR2: SGHRS and YFSETQ.

The chain joins TRBV5-1 to TRBJ2-1; tentative D call: TRBD2 (5 bases). Germline-derived CDR1 and CDR2 are SGHRS and YFSETQ. V lost 0 bases, J lost 10 bases, and 8 bases lay in between. This CDR3 spans 12 amino acids. CDR3 in amino acids: CASSLGGGEQFF. The CDR3 bases are TGCGCCAGCAGCTTGGGCGGAGGCGAGCAGTTCTTC.

V gene TRBV18 combines with J gene TRBJ2-7, with D perhaps matching TRBD1 (6 bases). This CDR3 region has 15 residues. The germline V and J ends were trimmed by 6 bases and 3 bases, with 18 bases remaining between them. Germline CDR1 reads KGHSH; CDR2 reads LQKENI. CDR3 sequence reads: CASSRGDGRGYEQYF. As DNA, the CDR3 is TGTGCCAGCTCGCGAGGGGATGGCAGGGGCTACGAGCAGTACTTC.

V is TRBV7-9 and J is TRBJ1-3; no definite D call. The CDR3 totals 16 residues. CDR1 is SEHNR, CDR2 FQNEAQ, per germline (reference sequence). The V end was cut by 4 bases, the J end by 1 base, with 14 bases between. This CDR3 reads CASSWNRINSGNTIYF. DNA for the CDR3: TGTGCCAGCAGCTGGAACAGAATTAATTCTGGAAACACCATATATTTT.